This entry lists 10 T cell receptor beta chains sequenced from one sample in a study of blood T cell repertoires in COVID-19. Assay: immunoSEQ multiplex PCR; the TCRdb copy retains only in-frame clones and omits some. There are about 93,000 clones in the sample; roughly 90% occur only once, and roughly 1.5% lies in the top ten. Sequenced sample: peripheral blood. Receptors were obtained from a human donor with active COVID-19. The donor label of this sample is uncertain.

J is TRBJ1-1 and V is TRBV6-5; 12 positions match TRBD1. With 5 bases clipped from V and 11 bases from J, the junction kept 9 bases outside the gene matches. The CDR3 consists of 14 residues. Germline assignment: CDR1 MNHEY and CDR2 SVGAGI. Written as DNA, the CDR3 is TGTGCCAGCAGTAAGGGACAGGGGGCCTTTGGGGCTTTCTTT. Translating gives CASSKGQGAFGAFF.

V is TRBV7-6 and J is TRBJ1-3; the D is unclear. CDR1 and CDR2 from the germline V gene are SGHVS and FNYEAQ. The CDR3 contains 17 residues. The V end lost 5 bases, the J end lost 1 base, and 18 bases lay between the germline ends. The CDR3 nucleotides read TGTGCCAGCAGCAGACGTACCGGAGTACCTTCTGGAAACACCATATATTTT. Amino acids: CASSRRTGVPSGNTIYF.

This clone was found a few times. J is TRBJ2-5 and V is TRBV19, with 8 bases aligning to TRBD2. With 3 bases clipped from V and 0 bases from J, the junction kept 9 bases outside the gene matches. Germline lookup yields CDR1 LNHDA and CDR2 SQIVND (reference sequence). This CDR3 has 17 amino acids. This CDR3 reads CASSILRREGNQETQYF. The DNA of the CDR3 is TGTGCCAGTAGTATCCTTCGTCGGGAGGGGAACCAAGAGACCCAGTACTTC.

The DNA for the CDR3 is TGTGCCAGCAGCACAACAGGGAGCTCCTACAATGAGCAGTTCTTC. It codes for CASSTTGSSYNEQFF. The chain employs TRBV7-2 and TRBJ2-1, with D perhaps matching TRBD1 (6 bases). The CDR3 is made up of 15 amino acids. The V and J ends lost 5 bases and 0 bases respectively, with 11 bases between them. Germline V gene data show CDR1 as SGHTA and CDR2 as FQGNSA.

The CDR3 bases are TGTGCCAGCAGCCTGCCGGGACTAGCGGTCTTGGCCGGGGAGCTGTTTTTT. It encodes CASSLPGLAVLAGELFF. The gene calls are TRBV5-4 and TRBJ2-2, with TRBD2 matching 11 bases. CDR3 size: 17 residues. Per the germline V gene, CDR1 is SGHNT and CDR2 is YYREEE (reference sequence). V was pared by 4 bases and J by 6 bases, with 11 bases of the junction left unmatched. The full variable domain, with the rest looked up from reference TRBV5-4 and TRBJ2-2, is ETGVTQSPTHLIKTRGQQVTLRCSSQSGHNTVSWYQQALGQGPQFIFQYYREEENGRGNFPPRFSGLQFPNYSSELNVNALELDDSALYLCASSLPGLAVLAGELFFGEGSRLTVL.

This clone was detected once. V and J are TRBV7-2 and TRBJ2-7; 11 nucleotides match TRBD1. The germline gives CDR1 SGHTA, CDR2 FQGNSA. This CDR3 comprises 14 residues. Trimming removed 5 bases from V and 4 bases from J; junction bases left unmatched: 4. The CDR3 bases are TGTGCCAGCAGCCTGGACAGGGGGCTATACGAGCAGTACTTC. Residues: CASSLDRGLYEQYF.

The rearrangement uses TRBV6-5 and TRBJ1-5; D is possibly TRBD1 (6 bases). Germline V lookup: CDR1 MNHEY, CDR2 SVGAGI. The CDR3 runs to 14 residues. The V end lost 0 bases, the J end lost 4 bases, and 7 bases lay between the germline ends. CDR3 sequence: CASSYSRGNQPQHF. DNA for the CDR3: TGTGCCAGCAGTTACTCGAGGGGGAATCAGCCCCAGCATTTT.

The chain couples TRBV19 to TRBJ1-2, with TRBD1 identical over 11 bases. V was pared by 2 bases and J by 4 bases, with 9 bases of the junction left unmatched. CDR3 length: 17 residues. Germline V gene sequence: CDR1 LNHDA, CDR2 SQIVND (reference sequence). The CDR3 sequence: CASSIRGQGVPFYGYTF. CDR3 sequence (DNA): TGTGCCAGTAGTATAAGGGGACAGGGGGTCCCCTTCTATGGCTACACCTTC.

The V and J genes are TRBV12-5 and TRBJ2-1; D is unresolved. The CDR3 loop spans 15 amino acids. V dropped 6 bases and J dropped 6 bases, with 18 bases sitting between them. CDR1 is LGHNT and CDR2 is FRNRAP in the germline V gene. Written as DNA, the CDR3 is TGTGCTAGTGGGTCCAGCTTGTCGTCGGGCAATGAGCAGTTCTTC. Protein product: CASGSSLSSGNEQFF.

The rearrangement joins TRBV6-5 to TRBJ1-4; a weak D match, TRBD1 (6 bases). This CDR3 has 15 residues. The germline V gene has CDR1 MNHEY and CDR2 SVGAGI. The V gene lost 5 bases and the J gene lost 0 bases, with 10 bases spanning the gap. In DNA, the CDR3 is TGTGCCAGCAGTAAAAGGACAGCAACTAATGAAAAACTGTTTTTT. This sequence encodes CASSKRTATNEKLFF.